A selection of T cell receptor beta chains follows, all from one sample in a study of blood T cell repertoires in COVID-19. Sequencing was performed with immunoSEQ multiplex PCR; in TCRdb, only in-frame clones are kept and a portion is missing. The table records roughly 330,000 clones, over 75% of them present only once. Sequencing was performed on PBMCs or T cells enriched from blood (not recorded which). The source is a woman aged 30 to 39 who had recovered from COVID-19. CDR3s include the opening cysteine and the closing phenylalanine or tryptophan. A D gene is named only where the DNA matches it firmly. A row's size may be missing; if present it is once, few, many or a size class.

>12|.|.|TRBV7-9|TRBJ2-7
TGTGCCAGCAGCTTTCAGGGATACGAGCAGTACTTC
CASSFQGYEQYF
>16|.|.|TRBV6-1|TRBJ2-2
TGTGCCAGCAGTGACAGGCTTCTTGTCGGTCGGGGGGAGCTGTTTTTT
CASSDRLLVGRGELFF
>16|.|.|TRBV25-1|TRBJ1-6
TGTGCCAGCAGTGGGGGGGGCGCGGCCTATAATTCACCCCTCCACTTT
CASSGGGAAYNSPLHF
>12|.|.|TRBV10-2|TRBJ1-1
TGCGCCAGCAGGGCGGGGGGCACTGAAGCTTTCTTT
CASRAGGTEAFF
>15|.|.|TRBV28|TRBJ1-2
TGTGCCAGCAGTTTTATAGGGGGGGGTAACTATGGCTACACCTTC
CASSFIGGGNYGYTF
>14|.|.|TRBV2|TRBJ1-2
TGTGCCAGCAGTGTCGGGGGGACCTTCTATGGCTACACCTTC
CASSVGGTFYGYTF
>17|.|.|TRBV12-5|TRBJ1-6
TGTGCTAGTGGTTTTCTTGGGGGCAGGTCCTATAATTCACCCCTCCACTTT
CASGFLGGRSYNSPLHF
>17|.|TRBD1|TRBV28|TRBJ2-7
TGTGCCAGCAGTTCACCTCCTGGACAGGGGAGTTTATACGAGCAGTACTTC
CASSSPPGQGSLYEQYF
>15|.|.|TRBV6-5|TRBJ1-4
TGTGCCAGCAGTTACTCACCAGGGCGTAATGAAAAACTGTTTTTT
CASSYSPGRNEKLFF
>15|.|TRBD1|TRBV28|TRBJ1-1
TGTGCCAGCAGTAACAACAGGGGAAGGAGCACTGAAGCTTTCTTT
CASSNNRGRSTEAFF
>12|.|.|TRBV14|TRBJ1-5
TGTGCCAGCACCCCAGGGTCGAAGCCCCAGCATTTT
CASTPGSKPQHF
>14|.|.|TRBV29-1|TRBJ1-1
TGCAGCGCCACAGGGATTATGCAAGGCACTGAAGCTTTCTTT
CSATGIMQGTEAFF
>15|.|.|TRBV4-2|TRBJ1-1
TGTGCCAGCAGCCAAGATTCCGGGTCGGGCACTGAAGCTTTCTTT
CASSQDSGSGTEAFF
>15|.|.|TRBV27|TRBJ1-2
TGTGCCAGCAGTTCCCTGAGGGTTGTAGGGCGTGGCTACACCTTC
CASSSLRVVGRGYTF
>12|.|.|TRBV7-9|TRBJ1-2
TGTGCCAGCAGCGATGGGGCGCGGGGCTACACCTTC
CASSDGARGYTF
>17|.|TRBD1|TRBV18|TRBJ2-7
TGTGCCAGCTCACCACCTTGGACAGGGAAGATTGGCTACGAGCAGTACTTC
CASSPPWTGKIGYEQYF
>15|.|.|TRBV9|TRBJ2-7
TGTGCCAGCAGCGTAGATTTAGGGGCCCCCTACGAGCAGTACTTC
CASSVDLGAPYEQYF
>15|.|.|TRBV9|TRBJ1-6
TGTGCCAGCAGCCTGGGGGGTAGGGATAATTCACCCCTCCACTTT
CASSLGGRDNSPLHF
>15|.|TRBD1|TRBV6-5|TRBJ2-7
TGTGCCAGCACCGAAGACGGGACAGCGGCCTACGAGCAGTACTTC
CASTEDGTAAYEQYF
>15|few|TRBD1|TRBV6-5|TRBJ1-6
TGTGCCAGCAGTCCGACAGGGGAAGGTAATTCACCCCTCCACTTT
CASSPTGEGNSPLHF
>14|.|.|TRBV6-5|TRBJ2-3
TGTGCCAGCAGTTACGAGGGTACCACAGATACGCAGTATTTT
CASSYEGTTDTQYF
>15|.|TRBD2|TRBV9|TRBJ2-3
TGTGCCAGCGGGATCAGCGGGGGGGCACCGGATACGCAGTATTTT
CASGISGGAPDTQYF
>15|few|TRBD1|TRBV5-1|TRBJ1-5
TGCGCCAGCAGCCCCGGGACAGGGGCAAATCAGCCCCAGCATTTT
CASSPGTGANQPQHF
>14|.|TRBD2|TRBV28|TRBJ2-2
TGTGCCAGCCGCCGACTAGCGGGGGTCGGGGAGCTGTTTTTT
CASRRLAGVGELFF
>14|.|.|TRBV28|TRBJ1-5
TGTGCCAGCAGTTTATTCAGGGCTGATCAGCCCCAGCATTTT
CASSLFRADQPQHF
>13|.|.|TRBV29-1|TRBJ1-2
TGCAGCGTTGATTGGGCGTCTAACTATGGCTACACCTTC
CSVDWASNYGYTF
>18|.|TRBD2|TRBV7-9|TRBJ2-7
TGTGCCAGCAGCCCCAGGGGGACTAGCGGGGGGCTCTCCTACGAGCAGTACTTC
CASSPRGTSGGLSYEQYF
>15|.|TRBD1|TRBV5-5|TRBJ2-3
TGTGCCAGCAGCCCTGGACAGGGGGACACAGATACGCAGTATTTT
CASSPGQGDTDTQYF
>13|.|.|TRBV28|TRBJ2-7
TGTGCCAGCAGTTTGGGGAGCTCCTACGAGCAGTACTTC
CASSLGSSYEQYF
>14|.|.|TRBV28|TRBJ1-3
TGTGCCAGCAGCACAGGGTTCCCAGCAAACACCATATATTTT
CASSTGFPANTIYF
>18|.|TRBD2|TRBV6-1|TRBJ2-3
TGTGCCAGCAGTGAAGCGCTTCTACGGCGGGGGTCCACAGATACGCAGTATTTT
CASSEALLRRGSTDTQYF
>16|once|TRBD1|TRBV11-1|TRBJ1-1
TGTGCCAGCAGCCTCCCACCAACAGGGGTGGACACTGAAGCTTTCTTT
CASSLPPTGVDTEAFF
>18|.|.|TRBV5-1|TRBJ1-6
TGCGCCAGCAGTCTTCGTGGGGCAGCGTACTCCTATAATTCACCCCTCCACTTT
CASSLRGAAYSYNSPLHF
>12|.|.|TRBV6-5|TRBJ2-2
TGTGCCAGCAGTTCTAACACCGGGGAGCTGTTTTTT
CASSSNTGELFF
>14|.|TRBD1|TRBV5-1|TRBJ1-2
TGCGCCAGCAGCGCCGGACAGGGAGGCTATGGCTACACCTTC
CASSAGQGGYGYTF
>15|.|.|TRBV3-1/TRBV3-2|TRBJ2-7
TGTGCCAGCACCCCCGGGTTGGCGGGGTCCTACGAGCAGTACTTC
CASTPGLAGSYEQYF
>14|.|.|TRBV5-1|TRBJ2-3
TGCGCCACCAGAGGGGAAATTGGCACAGATACGCAGTATTTT
CATRGEIGTDTQYF
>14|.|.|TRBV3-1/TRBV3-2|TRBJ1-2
TGTGCCAGCAGCCAAGTACGGAGGGTCGGAGGCTACACCTTC
CASSQVRRVGGYTF
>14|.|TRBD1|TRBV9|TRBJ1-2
TGTGCCAGCAGCGCCCAGGGGGGAAACTATGGCTACACCTTC
CASSAQGGNYGYTF
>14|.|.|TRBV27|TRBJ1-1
TGTGCCAGCAGTCCCGAGACTGCAAACACTGAAGCTTTCTTT
CASSPETANTEAFF
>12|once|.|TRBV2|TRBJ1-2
TGTGCCAGCAGTGACTCACCGGGAGGCTACACCTTC
CASSDSPGGYTF
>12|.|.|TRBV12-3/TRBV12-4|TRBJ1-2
TGTGCCAGCGGGCACAGCAACCCTGACTACACCTTC
CASGHSNPDYTF
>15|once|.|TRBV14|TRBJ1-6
TGTGCCAGCAGCGGGGGGAGCTCCTATAATTCACCCCTCCACTTT
CASSGGSSYNSPLHF
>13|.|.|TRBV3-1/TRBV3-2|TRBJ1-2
TGTGCCAGCAGCCAAGTCCCGGACTATGGCTACACCTTC
CASSQVPDYGYTF
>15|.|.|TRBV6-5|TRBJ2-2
.
CASILGTGGTGELFF
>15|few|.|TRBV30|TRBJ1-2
TGTGCCTGGACCCCCTTTGGAGTCAGCTTCTATGGCTACACCTTC
CAWTPFGVSFYGYTF
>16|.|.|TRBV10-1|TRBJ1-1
TGCGCCAGCAGTGATGCGGGGGATCATATGAACACTGAAGCTTTCTTT
CASSDAGDHMNTEAFF
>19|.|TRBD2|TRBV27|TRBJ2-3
TGTGCCAGCAGTTTAAGGTCGCGGGGGGGCCCCCCCGGTGCAGATACGCAGTATTTT
CASSLRSRGGPPGADTQYF
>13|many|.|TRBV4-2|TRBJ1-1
TGTGCCAGCAGCCAAGATGGGGGGGTTGAAGCTTTCTTT
CASSQDGGVEAFF
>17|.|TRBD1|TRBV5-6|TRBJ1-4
TGTGCCAGCAGCTACTACGCCGGGACAGGGGGACGGGAAAAACTGTTTTTT
CASSYYAGTGGREKLFF
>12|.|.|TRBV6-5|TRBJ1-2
TGTGCCAGCAGTCCGGGACTGACTAGCTACACCTTC
CASSPGLTSYTF
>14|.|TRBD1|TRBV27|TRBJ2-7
TGTGCCAGCAGTCGAAAGGACAGGAGGCCCGAGCAGTACTTC
CASSRKDRRPEQYF
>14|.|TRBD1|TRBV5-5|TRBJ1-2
TGTGCCAGCAGCCGGGGACAGGGTATTTATGGCTACACCTTC
CASSRGQGIYGYTF
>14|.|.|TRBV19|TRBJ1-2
TGTGCCAGTAGTATTGAGACAGGCTACTATGGCTACACCTTC
CASSIETGYYGYTF
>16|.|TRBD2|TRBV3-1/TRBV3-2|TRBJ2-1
TGTGCCAGCAGCATCGATTTAGCGGGGGGGCCGGATGAGCAGTTCTTC
CASSIDLAGGPDEQFF